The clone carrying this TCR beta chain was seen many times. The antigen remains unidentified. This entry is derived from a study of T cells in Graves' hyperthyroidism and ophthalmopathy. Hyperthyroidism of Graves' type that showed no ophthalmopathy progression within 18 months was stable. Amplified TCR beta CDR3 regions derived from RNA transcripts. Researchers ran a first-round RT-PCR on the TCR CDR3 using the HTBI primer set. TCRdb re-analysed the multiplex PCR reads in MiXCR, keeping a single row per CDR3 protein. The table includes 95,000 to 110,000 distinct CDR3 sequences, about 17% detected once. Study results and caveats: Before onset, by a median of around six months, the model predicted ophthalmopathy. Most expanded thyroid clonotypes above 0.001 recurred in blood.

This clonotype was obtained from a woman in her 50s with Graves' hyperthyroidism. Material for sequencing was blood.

The CDR3 region has the DNA TGTGCCAGCAGTAAGACAGGGGTGGTAGTGGATTTCTTT. It codes for CASSKTGVVVDFF. The gene calls are TRBV6-1 and TRBJ1-1, with TRBD1 matching over 8 bases. Germline-derived CDR1 and CDR2 are MNHNS and SASEGT. This CDR3 region has 13 residues. The V segment lost 5 bases and the J segment 13 bases; nucleotides outside the gene matches: 12.